This T cell receptor (beta chain) comes out of a study of OX40 agonist ivuxolimab in advanced cancers. Generated by immunoSEQ multiplex PCR, the TCRdb table keeps only in-frame clones and is missing some. The table includes about 70,000 clones, roughly nine tenths detected once. This CDR3 region has 15 residues. The trim removed 2 bases at V and 5 bases at J, leaving 8 bases unmatched. From germline, CDR1 is MNHEY and CDR2 SVGAGI. Sequences were derived from CD4+ or CD8+ T cells sorted from blood, sampled in a trial of the OX40 agonist ivuxolimab. This receptor was taken from an adult with an advanced solid tumor such as melanoma, head and neck, liver or kidney cancer. The chain is built from TRBV6-5 and TRBJ2-5; TRBD2 matches at 7 bases. CDR3 nucleotides: TGTGCCAGCAGTTACAATCGCGGGAGTCGTGAGACCCAGTACTTC. Translating gives CASSYNRGSRETQYF.